Shown below are 14 T cell receptor beta chains from a single sample sequenced in a study of blood T cells in healthy people across ages. With a J-beta primer mix and a sample-barcoded 5' primer, a second PCR ran about 7 to 11 cycles. A single record per CDR3 protein comes from TCRdb applying MiXCR to the 5' RACE reads. The data show about a million distinct CDR3 sequences, 45% to 60% seen once. Sequenced input: blood. All receptors derive from a woman between 55 and 75 years old in good health.

This chain connects TRBV5-1 to TRBJ2-1; TRBD2 matches at 8 bases. V trimming: 5 bases; J trimming: 12 bases; junction bases outside the gene matches: 16. The CDR3 consists of 15 residues. Germline CDR1 reads SGHRS; CDR2 reads YFSETQ. The CDR3 coding sequence is TGCGCCAGCAGTCGTAGGAGCGGGAGAATAGATGGGCAGTTCTTC. Encoded protein: CASSRRSGRIDGQFF.

This clonotype has only a few counts. The rearrangement links TRBV3-1 to TRBJ2-5, with no clear D. V lost 1 base and J 11 bases, leaving 17 bases between the germline ends. CDR1 and CDR2 from the germline V gene are LGHDT and YNNKEL (reference sequence). CDR3 size: 14 residues. CDR3 region: CASSQAKRAPSQYF. Written as DNA, the CDR3 is TGTGCCAGCAGCCAAGCTAAAAGGGCCCCCTCGCAGTACTTC.

V is TRBV9 and J is TRBJ2-1; TRBD1 matches 10 bases. V lost 0 bases to trimming and J lost 8 bases; unmatched junction nucleotides: 5. CDR1 is SGDLS and CDR2 is YYNGEE in the germline V gene. The CDR3 length is 15 residues. The CDR3 sequence is CASSVEGQGFYEQFF. DNA for the CDR3: TGTGCCAGCAGCGTAGAGGGACAGGGGTTCTATGAGCAGTTCTTC.

This clonotype was observed a few times. The CDR3, as DNA: TGCAGCGTTTATACAGGGGCGGGAAACATTCAGTACTTC. It translates to CSVYTGAGNIQYF. J is TRBJ2-4 and V is TRBV29-1; the match to TRBD1 covers 7 bases. CDR3 length: 13 amino acids. Trimming cost V 5 bases and J 6 bases; bases outside gene matches: 7. Germline values: CDR1 SQVTM, CDR2 ANQGSEA.

The chain combines TRBV12-5 with TRBJ2-5; 9 bases match TRBD1. J gave up 3 bases and V 5 bases, and 4 bases lay outside the gene matches. CDR1 LGHNT and CDR2 FRNRAP come from the germline V gene. The CDR3 has 14 residues. The CDR3, as DNA: TGTGCTAGTGGTGTCTGGACAGGGGAAGAGACCCAGTACTTC. Its protein is CASGVWTGEETQYF. The full variable domain, completed using reference TRBV12-5 and TRBJ2-5, is DARVTQTPRHKVTEMGQEVTMRCQPILGHNTVFWYRQTMMQGLELLAYFRNRAPLDDSGMPKDRFSAEMPDATLATLKIQPSEPRDSAVYFCASGVWTGEETQYFGPGTRLLVL.

This clonotype has just a few counts. The genes are TRBV7-2 and TRBJ2-5; 10 bases line up with TRBD2. This CDR3 has 17 residues. V trimming: 1 base; J trimming: 1 base; junction bases outside the gene matches: 6. The germline V gene encodes CDR1 SGHTA and CDR2 FQGNSA. DNA of the CDR3: TGTGCCAGCAGCTTAGGTTCGCCTAGCGGGGGCCAAGAGACCCAGTACTTC. Protein sequence: CASSLGSPSGGQETQYF.

This rearrangement joins TRBV7-2 to TRBJ2-7; 7 bases align to TRBD1. Germline V lookup: CDR1 SGHTA, CDR2 FQGNSA. The length of the CDR3 is 14 residues. The junction had 5 bases not matched to a gene; V was cut back by 3 bases and J by 3 bases. CDR3 nucleotides: TGTGCCAGCAGCTTTGACAGGGCTGTCTACGAGCAGTACTTC. As protein: CASSFDRAVYEQYF.

V usage is TRBV20-1 and J usage is TRBJ2-5, with unresolved D. Looked up from germline, CDR1 is DFQATT and CDR2 is SNEGSKA (reference sequence). There are 14 residues in the CDR3. V was trimmed by 0 bases and J by 2 bases, leaving 10 bases between them. CDR3 nucleotides: TGCAGTGCTAGAGATTCTGGATCACAAGAGACCCAGTACTTC. Translation gives CSARDSGSQETQYF.

The chain combines TRBV7-6 with TRBJ2-3; 7 positions agree with TRBD2. J gave up 3 bases and V 5 bases, and 8 bases lay outside the gene matches. CDR3 length: 15 amino acids. Germline V gene data show CDR1 as SGHVS and CDR2 as FNYEAQ. The CDR3 is CASSTSGNPTDTQYF. The CDR3 DNA reads as TGTGCCAGCAGCACAAGCGGGAACCCAACAGATACGCAGTATTTT.

This clonotype was seen a handful of times. The rearrangement links TRBV25-1 to TRBJ2-6; D call uncertain. The CDR3 runs 16 residues. With 3 bases removed from V and 2 bases from J, the gap between germline ends came to 11 bases. Per the germline V gene, CDR1 is MGHDK and CDR2 is SYGVNS. The CDR3 region has the DNA TGTGCCAGCAGTGACACTAAGGGTACTGGGGCCAACGTCCTGACTTTC. Translated: CASSDTKGTGANVLTF.

CDR3 protein: CAISEATGADTQYF. As DNA, the CDR3 is TGTGCCATCAGTGAGGCCACAGGAGCGGATACGCAGTATTTT. The chain uses TRBV10-3 and TRBJ2-3; D possibly corresponds to TRBD1 (5 bases). Trimming removed 2 bases from V and 6 bases from J, with 12 bases in between. The CDR3 runs to 14 residues. Per germline, CDR1 ENHRY and CDR2 SYGVKD.

This clonotype showed up just a few times. The V call is TRBV7-6, the J call TRBJ2-3; D uncertain. Germline V gives CDR1 SGHVS, CDR2 FNYEAQ. The CDR3 is made up of 13 amino acids. Deletions cut 3 bases from V and 5 bases from J, with 9 bases between. This CDR3 is CASSFPTGDTQYF. The CDR3 nucleotides read TGTGCCAGCAGCTTTCCGACCGGAGATACGCAGTATTTT.

This chain links TRBV12-3 or TRBV12-4 with TRBJ2-7; no firm D call. There are 15 residues in the CDR3. Trimming removed 2 bases at V and 2 bases at J, with 13 bases between. The CDR3 loop is CASSLTSSSTYEQYF. DNA for the CDR3: TGTGCCAGCAGTTTAACCTCATCTTCAACCTACGAGCAGTACTTC.

The chain links TRBV5-6 to TRBJ2-5, with a possible D match to TRBD2 (7 bases). The germline V and J ends were trimmed by 1 base and 6 bases, with 19 bases remaining between them. The germline V gene has CDR1 SGHDT and CDR2 YYEEEE. The CDR3 length is 16 residues. CDR3 region: CASSLLAGAAIKTQYF. The CDR3 DNA sequence: TGTGCCAGCAGCTTGCTCGCGGGGGCAGCGATAAAGACCCAGTACTTC. The complete variable domain, with remaining parts taken from reference TRBV5-6 and TRBJ2-5, reads DAGVTQSPTHLIKTRGQQVTLRCSPKSGHDTVSWYQQALGQGPQFIFQYYEEEERQRGNFPDRFSGHQFPNYSSELNVNALLLGDSALYLCASSLLAGAAIKTQYFGPGTRLLVL.